This section outlines one T cell receptor (beta chain) sequence together with its context. The antigen is unknown. The entry originates in a study of shared clonotypes between healthy human individuals. Whole-study context: The plates for each donor numbered three CD4 naive, three CD4 memory, two CD8 naive and one CD8 memory.

Overall study results and limits: Limitation of the genetic and exposure-history diversity represented came from the few donors. Incomplete sequencing of sorted subsets was indicated by rarefaction despite large depth.

The CDR3 runs to 14 residues. The V gene's germline CDR1 is SGHTS and CDR2 YDEGEE. Trimming cost V 9 bases and J 3 bases, with 18 bases left between them. The method was immunoSEQ multiplex PCR; TCRdb's version includes in-frame clones alone and lacks a portion of them. The sample has about 1.1 million clones, 75% to 85% seen once; the top ten hold approximately 0.56%. Sample: memory CD4+ T cells from PBMCs. Indicated subset: CD45RA-negative fraction. The receptor comes from a man between 18 and 29 years old in good health. Some clones in this sample may be carry-over from other donors' samples. The V and J genes are TRBV5-8 and TRBJ2-5; TRBD2 might be the D (7 bases). CDR3 bases: TGTGCCACCACCACCGGGGGGCGAAAAGAGACCCAGTACTTC. As protein: CATTTGGRKETQYF.